A selection of T cell receptor beta chains follows, all from one sample in a study of T cell responses to AZD1222 COVID-19 vaccine. The method was immunoSEQ multiplex PCR; TCRdb's version includes in-frame clones alone and lacks a portion of them. Here the sample spans about 130,000 clones, approximately 85% being singletons. The sequences come from peripheral blood, collected on day 0 of AZD1222 vaccination. The receptors shown here come from an adult in good health. Each CDR3 is given with its conserved first and last residue. D genes are given only for firm matches. Only part of the rows carry a size: once, few, many, or a class if the clone is expanded.

TRBJ2-1 | . | TRBD2 | TRBV6-2/TRBV6-3 | TGTGCCAGCAGTTACCGAGCGGGAGGCGGTTTGGAGCAGTTCTTC | CASSYRAGGGLEQFF
TRBJ1-2 | . | . | TRBV6-1 | TGTGCCAGCAGTGACAGGGCAACTAACCATGGCTACACCTTC | CASSDRATNHGYTF
TRBJ2-3 | . | TRBD2 | TRBV6-4 | TGTGCCAGCAGTTCTCGAGCGGGAGAGGGGGATACGCAGTATTTT | CASSSRAGEGDTQYF
TRBJ1-1 | many | . | TRBV6-5 | TGTGCCAGCACCCCCAAGGGGCCCAGGGGCACTGAAGCTTTCTTT | CASTPKGPRGTEAFF
TRBJ2-5 | . | . | TRBV5-4 | TGTGCCAGCAGCTTGACCAGGGGGGGAGGAGAGACCCAGTACTTC | CASSLTRGGGETQYF
TRBJ2-5 | . | TRBD2 | TRBV5-1 | TGCGCCAGCAGCCCGGGGGGGAACCAAGAGACCCAGTACTTC | CASSPGGNQETQYF
TRBJ2-2 | . | . | TRBV7-6 | TGTGCCAGCAGCTTAGCTGAAGGAACCGGGGAGCTGTTTTTT | CASSLAEGTGELFF
TRBJ2-1 | . | TRBD1 | TRBV2 | TGTGCCAGCACTCGGGAAAGGGGACAGGGGACCTACAATGAGCAGTTCTTC | CASTRERGQGTYNEQFF
TRBJ1-4 | . | . | TRBV9 | TGTGCCAGCAGCCCTGGAAGTGGGCCTAGAATAACAACTAATGAAAAACTGTTTTTT | CASSPGSGPRITTNEKLFF
TRBJ1-6 | . | . | TRBV6-2/TRBV6-3 | TGTGCCAGCAGTTACTCTACAGGGAGGAGTTCACCCCTCCACTTT | CASSYSTGRSSPLHF